This T cell receptor (beta chain) was captured by sequencing in a study of blood T cell repertoires in COVID-19. The ends were cut back, 5 bases at V and 5 bases at J, with 12 bases in the middle. Germline CDR1 and CDR2: SGHTA and FQGNSA. CDR3 size: 13 residues. This clone was observed a handful of times. The table came from immunoSEQ multiplex PCR; TCRdb's copy has only in-frame clones and leaves some out. Among approximately 470,000 clones listed, 80% to 90% were seen once. Sample: peripheral blood. The chain couples TRBV7-2 to TRBJ1-2; D possibly corresponds to TRBD1 (6 bases). The TCR sequence derives from a human donor in a cohort sampled during active COVID-19. CDR3 DNA sequence: TGTGCCAGCAGCCCAGGGGTTAGTTATGGCTACACCTTC. The encoded protein is CASSPGVSYGYTF.